What follows are 20 T cell receptor beta chains derived from one specimen sequenced in a study of molecular identifiers for immune sequencing clone quantification (dated by TCRdb to 2017 to 2018). Library method: PCR. Sequencing took place on a NextSeq 500. Through fastp at Q25 and MiXCR, TCRdb rebuilt clones from the public reads, retaining in-frame beta chains. Rows matching on CDR3 protein sequence are summarized as one entry with the most common DNA and genes. Recorded for this sample are around 300,000 distinct CDR3 sequences; about 23% of them occurred a single time. The ten largest clones represent around 0.76% of the sample. Source material: naive CD8+ T cells from blood, with Jurkat cell RNA spiked in. Sample cell subset or site, as interpreted from the label and publication: FACS-sorted CD8+CD4-CCR7+CD45RA+ naive T cells. These receptors all come from a human donor in good health. Some libraries in this study had Jurkat cell RNA spiked in.

Points on this clonotype: This may be a read error, as it is one base from a much larger clone. V and J are TRBV20-1 and TRBJ2-7; D is undetermined. Trimming took 5 bases from V and 3 from J, leaving 17 bases between them. The CDR3 is 14 residues long. Germline V gene data show CDR1 as DFQATT and CDR2 as SNEGSKA (reference sequence). CDR3 residues: CSARVLSTGYEQYF. As DNA, the CDR3 is TGCAGTGCTCGAGTACTCAGTACGGGCTACGAGCAGTACTTC.

The chain links TRBV14 to TRBJ2-7; maybe TRBD1 (7 bases). There are 13 residues in the CDR3. V was pared by 1 base and J by 10 bases, with 14 bases between. Germline V gene sequence: CDR1 SGHDN, CDR2 FVKESK. The CDR3 DNA is TGTGCCAGCAGCCAAGCGCAGGGGGGTTCTCAGTACTTC. It encodes CASSQAQGGSQYF.

A few counts support this clonotype. One junction end disagrees with the germline gene, perhaps due to a read error. The chain uses TRBV6-5 and TRBJ2-7; possibly TRBD1 for D (6 bases). CDR3 length: 15 amino acids. The V gene's germline CDR1 is MNHEY and CDR2 SVGAGI. As DNA, the CDR3 is TGTGCCAGCACCCATTGGCAGGGGAGCTCCTACGAGCAGGACTTC. Protein: CASTHWQGSSYEQDF.

This clonotype was seen at least ten times. The J gene is TRBJ2-1, the V gene TRBV12-3 or TRBV12-4; TRBD1 matches 10 bases. The CDR3 runs to 14 residues. Trimming at V came to 7 bases and at J to 5 bases, leaving 5 bases not matched to a gene. CDR3 protein: CASIRDRGHNEQFF. CDR3 DNA sequence: TGTGCCAGCATCCGGGACAGGGGTCACAATGAGCAGTTCTTC.

There are a few counts of this clonotype. V and J are TRBV6-4 and TRBJ2-5; D remains unclear. The germline gives CDR1 MRHNA, CDR2 SNTAGT. This CDR3 contains 16 residues. V lost 0 bases and J lost 5, with 16 bases in between. CDR3: CASSDSTPGPRETQYF. The CDR3 nucleotides are TGTGCCAGCAGTGACTCGACCCCAGGTCCTAGGGAGACCCAGTACTTC.

Regarding this clonotype: Being one base from a much bigger clone, this may be a read error. The chain carries TRBV7-2 and TRBJ1-4; 8 nucleotides match TRBD1. The CDR3 has 16 residues. From germline, CDR1 is SGHTA and CDR2 FQGNSA. Trimming cost V 3 bases and J 8 bases; bases outside gene matches: 11. The CDR3 DNA is TGTGCCAGCAGCTTTGCGGACAGGGCGGTCGAGGAAAAACTGTTTTTT. The encoded protein is CASSFADRAVEEKLFF.

This clonotype showed up just a few times. The gene calls are TRBV28 and TRBJ1-5; 7 positions agree with TRBD1. The CDR3 contains 15 residues. The germline CDR1 and CDR2 sequences are MDHEN and SYDVKM. Losses at the gene ends were 3 bases for V and 1 base for J; bases not matched to a gene: 3. CDR3 region: CASSFQGESNQPQHF. The CDR3 nucleotides are TGTGCCAGCAGTTTTCAGGGGGAGAGCAATCAGCCCCAGCATTTT.

This clonotype was seen ten or more times. V usage is TRBV4-3 and J usage is TRBJ2-3; D is ambiguous. The CDR3 runs to 13 residues. CDR1 and CDR2 from the germline V gene are LGHNA and YSLEER. Trimming left V 8 bases short and J 0 bases short, with 9 bases between. CDR3 DNA sequence: TGCGCCAGCGGCGCCTCTAGCACAGATACGCAGTATTTT. Encoded protein: CASGASSTDTQYF.

The table lists this clonotype with many counts. V is TRBV7-9 and J is TRBJ2-7; D gene uncertain. The CDR3 extends over 12 amino acids. The germline V gene encodes CDR1 SEHNR and CDR2 FQNEAQ (reference sequence). V lost 4 bases to trimming and J lost 2 bases, with 6 bases between them. In DNA form, the CDR3 reads TGTGCCAGCAGCTCTGCAGCCTACGAGCAGTACTTC. This translates into CASSSAAYEQYF.

This clonotype has ten or more counts. The chain recombines TRBV5-1 with TRBJ2-3; 7 bases align to TRBD1. The CDR3 is 17 amino acids. Trimming cost V 1 base and J 2 bases; bases outside gene matches: 10. Per germline, CDR1 SGHRS and CDR2 YFSETQ. The CDR3 region has the DNA TGCGCCAGCAGCTTGTACATCACGACAGGGTACACAGATACGCAGTATTTT. Its translation: CASSLYITTGYTDTQYF.

In the case of this clonotype: An end of the junction does not agree with germline; a read error may underlie this. The chain uses TRBV5-3 and TRBJ2-7, with 7 bases that match TRBD2. TRBV5-3 is marked as an open reading frame, function uncertain. The CDR3 runs 14 residues. The DNA of the CDR3 is TGTGCCAGCAGCTTGCGCGGGAGAGACTACGAGCAGTACTTC. Translation gives CASSLRGRDYEQYF.

With respect to this clonotype: A much larger clone is a single base away; this may be a read error. This chain links TRBV6-5 with TRBJ2-7; 9 bases line up with TRBD1. This CDR3 is built from 13 residues. Germline CDR1 is MNHEY and CDR2 is SVGAGI. Written as DNA, the CDR3 is TGTGCCAGCAGTTCGGACAGGGGTTACGAGCAGTGCTTC. Translated: CASSSDRGYEQCF.

The chain combines TRBV6-2 or TRBV6-3 with TRBJ2-7; D is possibly TRBD2 (5 bases). This CDR3 contains 13 residues. With 7 bases removed from V and 5 bases from J, the gap between germline ends came to 15 bases. CDR1 and CDR2 (germline): MNHEY, SVGEGT. The chain's CDR3 is CASNVDLWNEQYF. The CDR3 DNA follows: TGTGCCAGCAATGTGGACTTGTGGAACGAGCAGTACTTC.

This clonotype occurred a few times. The genes are TRBV7-9 and TRBJ1-1; D unresolved. Germline V gene lookup returns CDR1 SEHNR and CDR2 FQNEAQ (reference sequence). The V gene lost 0 bases and the J gene lost 1 base, with 6 bases spanning the gap. The CDR3 is 14 amino acids. The CDR3 sequence is CASSLAVENTEAFF. Here the CDR3 DNA reads TGTGCCAGCAGCTTAGCGGTGGAGAACACTGAAGCTTTCTTT.

Only a few counts were recorded for this clonotype. V usage is TRBV27 and J usage is TRBJ2-7, with 10 bases that match TRBD2. With V trimmed by 7 bases and J by 5 bases, 20 bases remained unmatched. Germline values: CDR1 MNHEY, CDR2 SMNVEV (reference sequence). The CDR3 covers 18 residues. For the CDR3, the DNA is TGTGCCAGCACCTCCCTATTCGGGCTAGCGGGAGTGGTCCACGAGCAGTACTTC. Its translation: CASTSLFGLAGVVHEQYF.

This clonotype was counted many times. This rearrangement joins TRBV14 to TRBJ2-5, with D perhaps matching TRBD1 or TRBD2 (6 bases each). Trimming removed 4 bases from V and 5 bases from J, with 26 bases in between. This CDR3 spans 18 amino acids. The germline V gene encodes CDR1 SGHDN and CDR2 FVKESK. Written as DNA, the CDR3 is TGTGCCAGCAGCCTCAAGACCCCGGGACTTCCTCAGGGGGAGACCCAGTACTTC. Protein: CASSLKTPGLPQGETQYF.

As to this clonotype: This may arise from a read error, as a much more abundant clone is one base away. The rearrangement links TRBV30 to TRBJ2-5, with D possibly being TRBD2 (5 bases). CDR1 and CDR2 from the germline V gene are GTSNPN and SVGIG (reference sequence). The CDR3 runs 16 residues. In DNA, the CDR3 is TGTGCCTGGAGTCCCTTTCTAGGAGGCCTCCTTGTCGCCCATTACTTC. Translated: CAWSPFLGGLLVAHYF.

This clonotype was seen many times. The rearrangement joins TRBV15 to TRBJ2-2; TRBD2 might be the D (6 bases). Deletions cut 2 bases from V and 7 bases from J, with 8 bases between. The CDR3 spans 13 residues. The germline gives CDR1 LNHNV, CDR2 YYDKDF (reference sequence). CDR3 DNA: TGTGCCACCAGCAGAACTAGCATCGGGGAGCTGTTTTTT. Residues: CATSRTSIGELFF.

The V and J genes are TRBV4-2 and TRBJ2-5; D may be TRBD1 or TRBD2 (6 bases each). Germline values: CDR1 LGHNA, CDR2 YNFKEQ. V lost 3 bases and J 5 bases, leaving 16 bases between the germline ends. There are 15 residues in the CDR3. The CDR3: CASSQEPGAGETQYF. The CDR3 nucleotides read TGTGCCAGCAGCCAGGAACCGGGGGCCGGGGAGACCCAGTACTTC.

Concerning this clonotype itself: The CDR3 does not close with the conserved phenylalanine or tryptophan, likely indicating a read error. This chain connects TRBV7-9 to TRBJ2-3; no clear D. CDR3 length: 11 residues. CDR1 and CDR2 from the germline V gene are SEHNR and FQNEAQ (reference sequence). CDR3 sequence (DNA): TGTGCCAGCAGCCGCACCGATACGCAGTATGTT. It translates to CASSRTDTQYV.